This T cell receptor beta chain was recorded in a study of cytomegalovirus exposure and HLA in healthy donors. As regards this clone: What it recognizes is unknown.

PCR used 60 Vbeta primers and 13 Jbeta primers. Data came from immunoSEQ multiplex PCR; TCRdb stores just in-frame clones and leaves some out. The table records 120,000 to 150,000 clones, 76% of them present only once. General study findings and limits: The study reported that TCR beta sequences accurately predicted HLA-A and HLA-B alleles in most subjects.

There are 14 residues in the CDR3. V lost 4 bases to trimming and J lost 7 bases; unmatched junction nucleotides: 8. Looked up from germline, CDR1 is GTSNPN and CDR2 is SVGIG (reference sequence). This chain uses TRBV30 with TRBJ2-1; the match to TRBD1 covers 9 bases. Sequencing input: PBMCs. This clonotype was sampled from a woman aged 40 to 55 in good health and CMV-seronegative. As DNA, the CDR3 is TGTGCCTGGACACCGGGACAGGGAAGTAATGAGCAGTTCTTC. As protein: CAWTPGQGSNEQFF.